This T cell receptor beta chain was recovered during a study of T cells in women clearing cervical HPV infection. Details on this clone: Sequencing ends 3 residues short of the CDR3 end; the germline J gene provides the rest.

Genomic DNA, averaging around 1,200 ng per sample, yielded TCR beta CDR3 via immunoSEQ. Profiling relied on immunoSEQ multiplex PCR, and the TCRdb table lists in-frame clones only, not all of them. This sample's clone table lists about 39,000 clones. From germline, CDR1 is SGHTA and CDR2 FQGNSA. The CDR3 spans 15 residues. After removal of 5 bases from V and 3 bases from J, the junction contained 5 bases not matched to a gene. The rearrangement uses TRBV7-2 and TRBJ2-7, with 12 bases that match TRBD2. The sequenced sample was blood buffy coat. This clonotype was sampled from a woman aged 18 to 75 with a cervical HPV16 infection that either progressed to CIN3+ or cleared (not recorded which). The CDR3 reads CASSLSTSGGYEQYF. CDR3 bases read: TGTGCCAGCAGCCTCTCGACTAGCGGGGGCTACGAG. Combining the CDR3 with reference TRBV7-2 and TRBJ2-7 gives the whole variable domain GAGVSQSPSNKVTEKGKDVELRCDPISGHTALYWYRQSLGQGLEFLIYFQGNSAPDKSGLPSDRFSAERTGGSVSTLTIQRTQQEDSAVYLCASSLSTSGGYEQYFGPGTRLTVT.